This is a list of T cell receptor beta chains from one sample in a study of control samples from healthy donors and cancer patients. Data came from immunoSEQ multiplex PCR; TCRdb stores just in-frame clones and leaves some out. The sample shows 150,000 or so clones, approximately 90% of them seen only once. Specimen: blood. The source is a woman between 25 and 40 years old in good health. CDR3s include the opening cysteine and the closing phenylalanine or tryptophan. The D gene is left open where the match is weak. Only some rows state a clone size, as once, few, many or a class for expanded clones.

TRBV9	-	TRBJ1-1	-	TGTGCCAGCAGCGTAGAAGGGGGGGCCGAAGCTTTCTTT	CASSVEGGAEAFF
TRBV5-5	-	TRBJ1-3	-	TGTGCCAGCAGCTTCGTTCAGGGCTCAGGAAACACCATATATTTT	CASSFVQGSGNTIYF
TRBV1	-	TRBJ2-3	-	TGCACCAGCAGCCAGAGGACTAGCCCAGTGACAACAGATACGCAGTATTTT	CTSSQRTSPVTTDTQYF
TRBV7-2	-	TRBJ2-3	-	TGTGCCAGCAGCTTAACGTCGACAACAGATACGCAGTATTTT	CASSLTSTTDTQYF
TRBV10-3	-	TRBJ1-5	-	TGTGCCATCAGTGACACTACAGGGCAGCCCCAGCATTTT	CAISDTTGQPQHF
TRBV10-2	TRBD2	TRBJ2-7	-	TGCGCCAGCAGTCCTCCGACTAGCGGGAGAGACGAACAGTACTTC	CASSPPTSGRDEQYF
TRBV28	TRBD1	TRBJ2-7	-	TGTGCCAGCAGTTTCCGGGACAGGGGCTACGAGCAGTACTTC	CASSFRDRGYEQYF
TRBV30	TRBD2	TRBJ2-1	few	TGTGCCTGGAGCCAGACTAGCGGGGATTACAATGAGCAGTTCTTC	CAWSQTSGDYNEQFF
TRBV6-2/TRBV6-3	-	TRBJ2-3	-	TGTGCCAGCAGCCCGGCGAACCAAGGGACAGATACGCAGTATTTT	CASSPANQGTDTQYF
TRBV24-1	TRBD2	TRBJ2-1	-	TGTGCCACCAGTGATTTGCCCGGGAGGAGCAATGAGCAGTTCTTC	CATSDLPGRSNEQFF
TRBV7-7	-	TRBJ2-5	-	TGTGCCAGCAGCACCTGGGCAGCGGGCCAAGAGACCCAGTACTTC	CASSTWAAGQETQYF
TRBV27	-	TRBJ1-5	-	TGTGCCAGCAGTACCCGATTCAGCAATCAGCCCCAGCATTTT	CASSTRFSNQPQHF
TRBV7-9	-	TRBJ2-1	-	TGTGCCAGCAGCTTAGGAGCCATTGGAGGAAATGAGCAGTTCTTC	CASSLGAIGGNEQFF
TRBV5-1	-	TRBJ1-4	-	TGCGCCAGCAGCAACACAAACACAGGGAATGAAAAACTGTTTTTT	CASSNTNTGNEKLFF
TRBV6-6	TRBD1	TRBJ2-1	-	TGTGCCAGCAGTTACTCCTGGGGACAGGGGGGCGATGAGCAGTTCTTC	CASSYSWGQGGDEQFF
TRBV6-4	TRBD1	TRBJ2-2	-	TGTGCCAGCAGTGAGGGGACAGGGGCGAACACCGGGGAGCTGTTTTTT	CASSEGTGANTGELFF
TRBV5-5	TRBD1	TRBJ1-5	-	TGTGCCAGCAGCGCCGGGACAGGGACTCAGCCCCAGCATTTT	CASSAGTGTQPQHF
TRBV11-3	-	TRBJ2-5	-	TGTGCCAGCAGCTTAGGACGGGGAACCCAAGAGACCCAGTACTTC	CASSLGRGTQETQYF
TRBV3-1/TRBV3-2	-	TRBJ2-3	-	TGTGCCAGCAGCCAACGTGGCACAGATACGCAGTATTTT	CASSQRGTDTQYF
TRBV27	-	TRBJ2-1	few	TGTGCCAGCAGTCGACCCTACAATGAGCAGTTCTTC	CASSRPYNEQFF
TRBV2	-	TRBJ1-1	-	TGTGCCAGCAAGGGGGAGTACACTGAAGCTTTCTTT	CASKGEYTEAFF
TRBV11-2	-	TRBJ2-7	-	TGTGCCAGCAGCGCGACGGGACTTACCTCGGGGGAGCAGTACTTC	CASSATGLTSGEQYF
TRBV7-2	TRBD2	TRBJ2-7	-	TGTGCCAGCAGCGGCCGACTAGCGGGGAGCTACGAGCAGTACTTC	CASSGRLAGSYEQYF
TRBV7-9	-	TRBJ1-5	-	TGTGCCACCGATCGACGGGGCAATCAGCCCCAGCATTTT	CATDRRGNQPQHF
TRBV21-1	-	TRBJ2-1	-	TGTGCCAGCAGCACCCCCAGTCTTAGACTTAATGAGCAGTTCTTC	CASSTPSLRLNEQFF
TRBV4-2	TRBD2	TRBJ2-5	-	TGTGCCAGCAGCCAAAGACTAGCGGGAGGGCTTCCAGAGACCCAGTACTTC	CASSQRLAGGLPETQYF
TRBV11-2	-	TRBJ2-1	-	TGTGCCAGCAGCTCCTATCTGGCGACCTACAATGAGCAGTTCTTC	CASSSYLATYNEQFF
TRBV18	-	TRBJ2-3	once	TGTGCCAGCTCACCACAGGGCGACTTCACAGATACGCAGTATTTT	CASSPQGDFTDTQYF
TRBV5-6	-	TRBJ1-2	-	TGTGCCAGCAGCTTGGTTGGGCCTCTGGGGGGCTACACCTTC	CASSLVGPLGGYTF
TRBV5-4	-	TRBJ2-5	-	TGTGCCAGCAGCTTGGGTTCCGGGCCAGCAGGGACCCAGTACTTC	CASSLGSGPAGTQYF
TRBV5-1	-	TRBJ2-5	-	TGCGCCAGCAGCTTGGTGTGGAGGGAGATGGGAGAGACCCAGTACTTC	CASSLVWREMGETQYF
TRBV19	-	TRBJ2-1	-	TGTGCCAGTAGTATAGTTGGCGGAGACCTCTCCTACAATGAGCAGTTCTTC	CASSIVGGDLSYNEQFF
TRBV7-2	TRBD1	TRBJ1-2	-	TGTGCCAGCAGCAAGGACAGGGGGCACTATGGCTACACCTTC	CASSKDRGHYGYTF
TRBV28	-	TRBJ2-7	-	TGTGCCAGCAGTTTACCTCTCTTCGAACAGGATTCCTACGAGCAGTACTTC	CASSLPLFEQDSYEQYF
TRBV6-5	-	TRBJ2-2	-	TGTGCCAGCAAGCCGGGAACCGGGGAGCTGTTTTTT	CASKPGTGELFF
TRBV5-5	TRBD2	TRBJ2-7	-	TGTGCCAGCAGCTTAACGGGAGGGCCCCTCGAGCAGTACTTC	CASSLTGGPLEQYF
TRBV2	TRBD1	TRBJ1-5	-	TGTGCCAGCATCGACAGGGCAAGCAATCAGCCCCAGCATTTT	CASIDRASNQPQHF
TRBV3-1/TRBV3-2	-	TRBJ1-2	-	TGTGCCAGCAGCCAAGCGGGGGACTATGGCTACACCTTC	CASSQAGDYGYTF
TRBV25-1	-	TRBJ2-1	-	TGTGCCAGCAGTGAAGATGGGGGCGGGATCTACAATGAGCAGTTCTTC	CASSEDGGGIYNEQFF
TRBV7-9	-	TRBJ1-3	-	TGTGCCAGCAGCCCTAGGGGAGGTTTTGGAAACACCATATATTTT	CASSPRGGFGNTIYF
TRBV28	-	TRBJ1-4	-	TGTGCCAGCAGTTTATCCAGACAGGTGGGAGGTGAAAAACTGTTTTTT	CASSLSRQVGGEKLFF
TRBV6-5	-	TRBJ2-7	-	TGTGCCAGCAGCGATTTAAGGGGAGAGCAGTACTTC	CASSDLRGEQYF
TRBV9	TRBD2	TRBJ2-5	-	TGTGCCAGCAGCGTGAGCGGGAGTGATCAAGAGACCCAGTACTTC	CASSVSGSDQETQYF
TRBV3-1/TRBV3-2	-	TRBJ1-2	-	TGTGCCAGCAGCCAAGATGGGCCAGGGGCTGTCACCTTC	CASSQDGPGAVTF
TRBV5-1	TRBD2	TRBJ2-3	-	TGCGCCAGCAAGGGACTAGCGGGCACAGATACGCAGTATTTT	CASKGLAGTDTQYF
TRBV28	-	TRBJ2-7	-	TGTGCCAGCAGTCGCTTAGAGCAGTACTTC	CASSRLEQYF
TRBV12-3/TRBV12-4	-	TRBJ2-7	-	TGTGCCAGCAGTACCTCCTACGAGCAGTACTTC	CASSTSYEQYF
TRBV4-1	TRBD1	TRBJ2-7	-	TGCGCCAGCAGCCAACCGGGACAGGGACGCAACGAGCAGTACTTC	CASSQPGQGRNEQYF
TRBV4-1	-	TRBJ2-5	-	TGCGCCAGCAGCGTTCCGGCTGAAGAGACCCAGTACTTC	CASSVPAEETQYF